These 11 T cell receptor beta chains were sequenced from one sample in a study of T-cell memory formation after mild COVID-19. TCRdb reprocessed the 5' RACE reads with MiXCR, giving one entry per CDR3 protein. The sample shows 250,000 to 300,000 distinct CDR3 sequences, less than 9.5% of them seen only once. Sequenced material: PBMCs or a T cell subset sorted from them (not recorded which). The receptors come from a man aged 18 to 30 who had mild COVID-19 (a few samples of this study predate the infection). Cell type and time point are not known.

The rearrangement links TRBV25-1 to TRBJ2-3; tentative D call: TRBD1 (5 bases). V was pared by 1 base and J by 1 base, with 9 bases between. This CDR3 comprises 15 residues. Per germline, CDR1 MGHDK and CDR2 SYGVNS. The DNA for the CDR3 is TGTGCCAGCAGTGAATGGCAGGGTGGCACAGATACGCAGTATTTT. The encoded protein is CASSEWQGGTDTQYF.

This chain's CDR3 is CSARRTGGAITDTQYF. The DNA of the CDR3 is TGCAGTGCTAGGAGGACAGGGGGCGCGATCACAGATACGCAGTATTTT. The chain recombines TRBV20-1 with TRBJ2-3; 11 nucleotides agree with TRBD1. The trim removed 3 bases at V and 2 bases at J, leaving 7 bases unmatched. Germline lookup yields CDR1 DFQATT and CDR2 SNEGSKA (reference sequence). The CDR3 covers 16 residues.

CDR3 amino acids: CASRGRVREYEQYF. CDR3 bases: TGCGCCAGCAGAGGAAGGGTCAGGGAGTACGAGCAGTACTTC. The V call is TRBV10-1, the J call TRBJ2-7; D is perhaps TRBD1 or TRBD2 (5 bases each). CDR3 length equals 14 residues. Trimming removed 6 bases from V and 4 bases from J, with 16 bases in between. Germline CDR1 WNHNN, CDR2 SYGVQD (reference sequence).

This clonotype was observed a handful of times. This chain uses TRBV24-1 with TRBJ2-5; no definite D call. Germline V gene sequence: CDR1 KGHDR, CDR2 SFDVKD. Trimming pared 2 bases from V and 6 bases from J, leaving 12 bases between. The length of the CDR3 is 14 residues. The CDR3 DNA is TGTGCCACCAGTGATTCGCGAACCAGCAAGACCCAGTACTTC. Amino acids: CATSDSRTSKTQYF.

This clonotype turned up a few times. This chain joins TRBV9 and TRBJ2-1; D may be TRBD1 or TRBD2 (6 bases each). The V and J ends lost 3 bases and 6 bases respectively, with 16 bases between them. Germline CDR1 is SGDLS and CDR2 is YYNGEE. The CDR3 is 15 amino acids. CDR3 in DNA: TGTGCCAGCAGCGCCTCAGCTTGGGGGGCCAATGAGCAGTTCTTC. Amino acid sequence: CASSASAWGANEQFF.

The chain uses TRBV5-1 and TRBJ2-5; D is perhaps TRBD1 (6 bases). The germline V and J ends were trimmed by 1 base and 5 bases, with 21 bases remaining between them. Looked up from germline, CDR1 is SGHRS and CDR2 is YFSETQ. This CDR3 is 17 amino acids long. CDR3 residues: CASSLSPGTQTSETQYF. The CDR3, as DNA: TGCGCCAGCAGCTTGAGTCCGGGGACACAAACTTCGGAGACCCAGTACTTC. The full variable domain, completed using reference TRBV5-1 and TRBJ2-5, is KAGVTQTPRYLIKTRGQQVTLSCSPISGHRSVSWYQQTPGQGLQFLFEYFSETQRNKGNFPGRFSGRQFSNSRSEMNVSTLELGDSALYLCASSLSPGTQTSETQYFGPGTRLLVL.

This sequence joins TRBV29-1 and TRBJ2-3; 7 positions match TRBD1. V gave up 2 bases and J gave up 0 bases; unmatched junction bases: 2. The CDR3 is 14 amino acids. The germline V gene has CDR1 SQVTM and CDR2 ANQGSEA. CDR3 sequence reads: CSVEKGQSTDTQYF. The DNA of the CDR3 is TGCAGCGTTGAAAAGGGACAGAGCACAGATACGCAGTATTTT.

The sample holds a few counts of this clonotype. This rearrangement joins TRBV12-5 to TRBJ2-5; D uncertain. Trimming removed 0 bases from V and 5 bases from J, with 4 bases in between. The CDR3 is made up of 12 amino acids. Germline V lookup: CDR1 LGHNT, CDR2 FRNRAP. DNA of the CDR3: TGTGCTAGTGGTTTGGTAGCGGAGACCCAGTACTTC. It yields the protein CASGLVAETQYF.

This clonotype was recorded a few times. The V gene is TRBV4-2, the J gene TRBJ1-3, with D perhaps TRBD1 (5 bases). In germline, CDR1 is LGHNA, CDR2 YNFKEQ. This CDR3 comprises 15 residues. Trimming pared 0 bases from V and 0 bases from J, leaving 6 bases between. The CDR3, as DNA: TGTGCCAGCAGCCAAGACGGGGGCTCTGGAAACACCATATATTTT. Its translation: CASSQDGGSGNTIYF.

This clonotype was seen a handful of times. Here the CDR3 reads CASSLIAGVPQETQYF. CDR3 in DNA: TGCGCCAGCAGCCTGATAGCGGGGGTCCCCCAAGAGACCCAGTACTTC. The chain employs TRBV5-1 and TRBJ2-5; the match to TRBD2 covers 9 bases. The CDR3 is 16 amino acids. With V trimmed by 4 bases and J by 1 base, 8 bases remained unmatched. Germline assignment: CDR1 SGHRS and CDR2 YFSETQ. The full variable domain, its missing parts supplied by reference TRBV5-1 and TRBJ2-5, is KAGVTQTPRYLIKTRGQQVTLSCSPISGHRSVSWYQQTPGQGLQFLFEYFSETQRNKGNFPGRFSGRQFSNSRSEMNVSTLELGDSALYLCASSLIAGVPQETQYFGPGTRLLVL.

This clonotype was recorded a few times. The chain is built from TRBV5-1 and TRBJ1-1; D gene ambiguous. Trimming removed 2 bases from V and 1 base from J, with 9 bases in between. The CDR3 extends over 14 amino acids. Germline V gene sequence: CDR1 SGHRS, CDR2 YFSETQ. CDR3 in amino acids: CASSFHGENTEAFF. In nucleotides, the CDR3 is TGCGCCAGCAGCTTCCACGGAGAGAACACTGAAGCTTTCTTT.